What follows are 8 T cell receptor beta chains derived from one specimen sequenced in a study of CD8 T cells in ankylosing spondylitis. A single record per CDR3 protein comes from TCRdb applying MiXCR to the 5' RACE reads. The table includes 200,000 to 250,000 distinct CDR3 sequences, over 7% detected once. Sequencing was carried out using blood, either unsorted or a sorted T cell fraction (not recorded which). Source of these receptors: a female donor with ankylosing spondylitis or in good health (not recorded which).

This clonotype was detected many times. This chain connects TRBV12-3 or TRBV12-4 to TRBJ1-6; D is perhaps TRBD1 (5 bases). The CDR3 covers 14 residues. V lost 3 bases and J 8 bases, leaving 11 bases between the germline ends. CDR3 DNA: TGTGCCAGCAGTTTCGGAAGGGGTGATTCACCCCTCCACTTT. Its protein product is CASSFGRGDSPLHF.

This clonotype was found many times. The genes are TRBV6-5 and TRBJ1-2; 8 positions match TRBD1. J was trimmed by 8 bases and V by 4 bases; bases with no gene match: 3. This CDR3 has 12 residues. CDR1 and CDR2 from the germline V gene are MNHEY and SVGAGI. The CDR3 loop is CASSSRGPGYTF. The CDR3 DNA is TGTGCCAGCAGTTCCAGGGGGCCAGGCTACACCTTC.

This clonotype was seen at least ten times. The chain is built from TRBV9 and TRBJ1-2; D is uncertain. V lost 4 bases and J 2 bases, leaving 15 bases between the germline ends. This CDR3 is 15 amino acids long. The V gene's germline CDR1 is SGDLS and CDR2 YYNGEE. The CDR3 region is CASSPLDEGNYGYTF. Here the CDR3 DNA reads TGTGCCAGCAGCCCCCTGGACGAAGGGAACTATGGCTACACCTTC.

This clonotype was recorded many times. The chain recombines TRBV5-1 with TRBJ2-2; TRBD2 matches 10 bases. Germline V gives CDR1 SGHRS, CDR2 YFSETQ. V lost 1 base to trimming and J lost 6 bases; unmatched junction nucleotides: 6. This CDR3 has 16 amino acids. As DNA, the CDR3 is TGCGCCAGCAGCTTGAAAGGCCTAGCGGGAGCCGGGGAGCTGTTTTTT. Encoded protein: CASSLKGLAGAGELFF.

This clonotype was seen repeatedly, ten times or more. The V and J genes are TRBV29-1 and TRBJ1-3; TRBD1 might be the D (6 bases). Germline loops: CDR1 SQVTM, CDR2 ANQGSEA. V dropped 3 bases and J dropped 9 bases, with 9 bases sitting between them. The CDR3 loop spans 11 amino acids. CDR3 sequence reads: CSVDRGGTIYF. The CDR3 DNA is TGCAGCGTTGACAGGGGTGGCACCATATATTTT.

This clonotype was counted ten times or more. The chain has TRBV4-3 and TRBJ2-5; D call uncertain. The CDR3 loop spans 16 amino acids. V was trimmed by 0 bases and J by 5 bases, leaving 16 bases between them. Looked up from germline, CDR1 is LGHNA and CDR2 is YSLEER. The CDR3 bases are TGCGCCAGCAGCCAAGATACGGGCGGACGCAGGGAGACCCAGTACTTC. Translating it yields CASSQDTGGRRETQYF.

This clonotype has a count of ten or more. This sequence joins TRBV12-3 or TRBV12-4 and TRBJ1-1; 9 bases map to TRBD1. Germline trimming cut 5 bases from V and 11 bases from J; bases unmatched to any gene: 6. The CDR3 sequence is 12 residues long. This CDR3 is CASSPWTGEAFF. The CDR3 DNA follows: TGTGCCAGCAGTCCCTGGACAGGGGAGGCTTTCTTT.

This clonotype occurred many times. The chain is built from TRBV5-1 and TRBJ1-2; D is unclear. This CDR3 comprises 15 residues. Trimming stripped 1 base from V and 5 bases from J, with 15 bases between. Germline V gene lookup returns CDR1 SGHRS and CDR2 YFSETQ. The CDR3 DNA reads TGCGCCAGCAGCTTGATTACGGGGAGCTTATATGGCTACACCTTC. Translation: CASSLITGSLYGYTF.